The clone carrying this TCR beta chain has just a few counts. Its target is unknown. Each CDR3 protein is one row after TCRdb ran MiXCR on the 5' RACE reads. The sample yields under 500,000 distinct CDR3 sequences, 15% to 20% seen once. V lost 5 bases and J lost 4; bases outside the gene matches: 7. This CDR3 is 14 amino acids long. Germline CDR1 is SGHTA and CDR2 is FQGNSA. The data derive from a study of T cells after yellow fever vaccination. Study-wide context: Fractions of low cell number were prepared using SMART-Seq v4 Ultra Low Input.

Study findings and constraints: A faster peak, day 5 versus 15, was reached by the weaker secondary response. A large majority of primary-vaccination clones showed up again after the booster (96% CD4, around 90% CD8).

The sequencing here drew on PBMCs, taken before the yellow fever booster vaccination. The receptor was derived from a man aged 18-30 years who received the YFV17D yellow fever vaccine. V is TRBV7-2 and J is TRBJ1-2; 7 bases map to TRBD1. The CDR3 sequence is CASSPTGPIYGYTF. CDR3 bases: TGTGCCAGCAGCCCGACAGGGCCCATCTATGGCTACACCTTC.